This T cell receptor beta chain was sequenced in a study of OX40 agonist ivuxolimab in advanced cancers. Study-wide context: Ivuxolimab was a fully human IgG2 agonistic monoclonal antibody targeting the costimulatory receptor OX40 (CD134). Of the roughly 54 dose-escalation patients, hepatocellular carcinoma was present in 19, melanoma in roughly 15, renal cell carcinoma in 9 and head and neck cancer in 9. Patients were allowed to have had prior anti-PD-1, anti-PD-L1 or anti-CTLA-4 therapy, and 30% to 50% of the dose-escalation patients had previously received checkpoint inhibitors. Partial responses were achieved by three dose-escalation patients, of whom one had hepatocellular carcinoma and two had cutaneous melanoma. A male proportion of around 80% and a mean age of approximately 55 years, ranging from 23 to 79, were recorded for the dose-escalation cohort. The paper covers the monotherapy dose-escalation part of the phase I ivuxolimab trial, which included N ≈ 50 patients. Intravenous ivuxolimab was administered to patients every 2 weeks at six dose levels: 0.01, 0.1, 0.3, 1.5, 3 and 10 mg/kg. The point of sequencing TCRbeta in the periphery was to test whether ivuxolimab changed TCR sequence diversity and drove clonal T-cell expansion.

The investigation overall reported the following: At doses from 0.1 to 3.0 mg/kg, clonal expansion was seen in both CD4+ and CD8+ blood T cells between baseline and week 6. In the 0.1-3.0 mg/kg groups, partial responders were among the patients with the lowest normalized peripheral clonal expansion, particularly in CD8+ T cells. Low levels of normalized T-cell clonal expansion were also seen in some patients who did not respond. After ivuxolimab, more expanded clones were found on average in CD8+ T cells than in CD4+ T cells. The antigen specificity of the peripheral T cells that underwent clonal expansion was not determined.

The trial excluded patients who had a history of autoimmune disease or who were on systemic immunosuppression. Peripheral blood for TCR sequencing was collected from all dose cohorts at baseline, on cycle 4 day 1, and on cycle 7 day 1. Samples were obtained from an open-label, multicenter, first-in-human phase I dose-escalation trial of ivuxolimab. Adults with locally advanced or metastatic head and neck squamous cell, hepatocellular, melanoma or renal cell carcinoma were enrolled in the trial. Before TCR sequencing, CD4+ T cells and CD8+ T cells were sorted from peripheral blood as separate populations. From a lookup of the germline V gene, CDR1 and CDR2 are MRHNA and SNTAGT. Taken from cysteine to phenylalanine, the CDR3 has 15 residues. Only the CDR3 DNA stays, 45 bases, in frame from base 1. Trimming takes 2 bases from V and 3 bases from J, and the germline ends sit 12 bases apart. Genomic DNA was extracted from sorted cells for sequencing of the TCRbeta CDR3 region. TCRbeta CDR3 regions were sequenced using the immunoSEQ Assay. The table comes from immuneACCESS by way of TCRdb, which keeps in-frame sequences with V and J called. Part of the clones is missing from these tables; in studies checked, under half for an unresolved V gene and the rest for unknown reasons. For this sample the table gives about 48,000 clones, of which roughly 90% were detected only once. Around 50% of the sample comes from the top ten.

This clone was observed once. No antigen is known for it. No much larger clone exists at a distance of one base, and base qualities are not known. The specimen was CD4+ or CD8+ T cells sorted from blood, collected in a trial of the OX40 agonist ivuxolimab. The rearranged segments are TRBV6-4 and TRBJ2-3, and the D gene may be TRBD1, 5 bases matching. The sequence derives from an adult with an advanced solid tumor such as melanoma, head and neck, liver or kidney cancer. The DNA sequence is as follows: TGTGCCAGCAGTGACGGTAGGGGTGAGACAGATACGCAGTATTTT. Its protein reads: CASSDGRGETDTQYF.